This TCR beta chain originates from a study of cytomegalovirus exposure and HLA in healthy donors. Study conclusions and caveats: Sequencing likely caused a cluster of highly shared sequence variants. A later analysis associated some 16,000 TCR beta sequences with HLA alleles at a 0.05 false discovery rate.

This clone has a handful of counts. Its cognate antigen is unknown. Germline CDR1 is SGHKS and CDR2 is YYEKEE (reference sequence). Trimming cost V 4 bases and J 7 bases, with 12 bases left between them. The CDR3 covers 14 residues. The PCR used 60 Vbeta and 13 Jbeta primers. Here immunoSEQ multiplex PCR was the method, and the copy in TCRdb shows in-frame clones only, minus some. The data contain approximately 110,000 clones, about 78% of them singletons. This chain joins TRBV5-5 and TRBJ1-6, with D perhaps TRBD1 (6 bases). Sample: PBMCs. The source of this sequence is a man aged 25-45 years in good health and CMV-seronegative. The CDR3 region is CASSPQGWNSPLHF. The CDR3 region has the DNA TGTGCCAGCAGCCCCCAGGGGTGGAATTCACCCCTCCACTTT.